The 14 T cell receptor beta chains reported below all come from one sample, sequenced in a study of shared clonotypes between healthy human individuals. Sequencing used immunoSEQ multiplex PCR; TCRdb keeps in-frame clones, though not all of them. The sample contains about 500,000 clones, approximately 77% of which appear only once. The sequencing input was PBMCs. Source of these receptors: a middle-aged woman in good health. Some clones in this sample may be carry-over from other donors' samples.

The V and J genes are TRBV28 and TRBJ2-4; TRBD1 matches 7 bases. The length of the CDR3 is 14 residues. V shed 6 bases, J shed 5 bases, and the junction held 7 bases outside the gene matches. Germline V gene data show CDR1 as MDHEN and CDR2 as SYDVKM. CDR3 loop: CASREGQAQNIQYF. Written as DNA, the CDR3 is TGTGCCAGCAGAGAAGGACAGGCGCAAAACATTCAGTACTTC.

The rearrangement links TRBV7-2 to TRBJ2-1, with D perhaps assigned TRBD1 or TRBD2 (6 bases each). Looked up from germline, CDR1 is SGHTA and CDR2 is FQGNSA. The CDR3 runs to 19 residues. Trimming took 6 bases from V and 0 from J, leaving 24 bases between them. In nucleotides, the CDR3 is TGTGCCAGCAGGCTAGCAGGTCGGGGGCAAGAGAGCTCCTACAATGAGCAGTTCTTC. Protein sequence: CASRLAGRGQESSYNEQFF. Using reference TRBV7-2 and TRBJ2-1 for the parts outside the CDR3, the full variable domain is GAGVSQSPSNKVTEKGKDVELRCDPISGHTALYWYRQSLGQGLEFLIYFQGNSAPDKSGLPSDRFSAERTGGSVSTLTIQRTQQEDSAVYLCASRLAGRGQESSYNEQFFGPGTRLTVL.

V gene TRBV30 combines with J gene TRBJ1-4; D is unclear. The CDR3 runs 13 residues. Germline CDR1 is GTSNPN and CDR2 is SVGIG (reference sequence). The V end lost 0 bases, the J end lost 8 bases, and 10 bases lay between the germline ends. The CDR3: CAWSVGNGEKLFF. In DNA form, the CDR3 reads TGTGCCTGGAGTGTTGGGAATGGAGAAAAACTGTTTTTT.

Remarks on this clone: A far more abundant clone sits one base away, making this likely a read error. The same CDR3 can be traced to other DNA sequences in this sample. CDR3 sequence: CAWSMGGMNTEAFF. CDR3 sequence (DNA): TGTGCCTGGAGCATGGGGGGGATGAACACTGAAGCTTTCTTT. V gene TRBV30 combines with J gene TRBJ1-1, with a possible D match to TRBD1 (5 bases). CDR3 length: 14 amino acids. The germline CDR1 and CDR2 sequences are GTSNPN and SVGIG (reference sequence). The V gene lost 3 bases and the J gene lost 0 bases, with 11 bases spanning the gap.

To note about this clone: Given a far larger clone just one base away, this is likely a sequencing read error. This chain joins TRBV30 and TRBJ1-6; 9 bases line up with TRBD1. This CDR3 is built from 13 residues. Germline V gene lookup returns CDR1 GTSNPN and CDR2 SVGIG (reference sequence). The CDR3 region is CAWSEDRGSPLLF. The CDR3 coding sequence is TGTGCCTGGAGTGAGGACAGGGGTTCACCCCTCCTCTTT.

This clone was seen once. The CDR3 spells CASSQDRYGYTF. Here the CDR3 DNA reads TGCGCCAGCAGCCAAGATAGGTATGGCTACACCTTC. J is TRBJ1-2 and V is TRBV4-3; D is undetermined. Trimming took 0 bases from V and 5 from J, leaving 4 bases between them. The CDR3 is 12 residues long. CDR1 is LGHNA, CDR2 YSLEER, per germline.

The chain combines TRBV10-3 with TRBJ2-3; D gene ambiguous. Germline lookup yields CDR1 ENHRY and CDR2 SYGVKD. The CDR3 is made up of 14 amino acids. The V and J ends lost 3 bases and 3 bases respectively, with 10 bases between them. CDR3 sequence: CAISDTLPTDTQYF. The DNA for the CDR3 is TGTGCCATCAGTGACACACTCCCGACAGATACGCAGTATTTT.

The table lists this clone with a count of one. The V call is TRBV18, the J call TRBJ2-2, with 8 positions matching TRBD1. The J segment lost 4 bases and the V segment lost 3 bases, leaving 7 bases of the junction unmatched. Germline CDR1 and CDR2: KGHSH and LQKENI. The CDR3 is made up of 16 amino acids. The DNA of the CDR3 is TGTGCCAGCTCACCCCGGCAGGGGGCGAGCACCGGGGAGCTGTTTTTT. This sequence encodes CASSPRQGASTGELFF.

This clone turned up a few times. The V call is TRBV6-6, the J call TRBJ2-5, with D perhaps matching TRBD2 (6 bases). This CDR3 has 13 amino acids. V shed 4 bases and J shed 5 bases, with 11 bases lying between them. The germline V gene has CDR1 MNHNY and CDR2 SVGAGI (reference sequence). The CDR3 spells CASSWGGGETQYF. The CDR3 DNA sequence: TGTGCCAGCAGTTGGGGCGGAGGGGAGACCCAGTACTTC.

This clone was seen a few times. The chain combines TRBV29-1 with TRBJ1-3, with unresolved D. The CDR3 length is 13 residues. With 6 bases removed from V and 5 bases from J, the gap between germline ends came to 14 bases. Per germline, CDR1 SQVTM and CDR2 ANQGSEA. CDR3 sequence: CSVLLPGRNTIYF. CDR3 in DNA: TGCAGCGTCTTACTCCCGGGAAGAAACACCATATATTTT.

The V call is TRBV2, the J call TRBJ1-5, with D perhaps matching TRBD1 (5 bases). Germline V gene sequence: CDR1 SNHLY, CDR2 FYNNEI. The CDR3 is made up of 14 amino acids. The V and J ends lost 3 bases and 6 bases respectively, with 12 bases between them. CDR3 DNA: TGTGCCAGCAGTGACGGGGGTAGGGTTCAGCCCCAGCATTTT. Protein sequence: CASSDGGRVQPQHF.

This sequence joins TRBV30 and TRBJ2-7; D tentatively reads TRBD1 or TRBD2 (5 bases each). Trimming took off 0 bases at V and 3 bases at J, with 9 bases between the two ends. There are 13 residues in the CDR3. Per the germline V gene, CDR1 is GTSNPN and CDR2 is SVGIG (reference sequence). CDR3 nucleotide sequence: TGTGCCTGGAGTGTGGGGGATCTCTACGAGCAGTACTTC. This gives the protein CAWSVGDLYEQYF.

The V gene is TRBV15, the J gene TRBJ1-5; 8 nucleotides agree with TRBD1. This CDR3 is 18 amino acids long. Germline CDR1 and CDR2: LNHNV and YYDKDF (reference sequence). V was pared by 1 base and J by 0 bases, with 8 bases of the junction left unmatched. The DNA of the CDR3 is TGTGCCACCAGCAGAGGAGGACAGGGCCTAAATAGCAATCAGCCCCAGCATTTT. It codes for CATSRGGQGLNSNQPQHF.

This clone was seen at least ten times. Other DNA sequences in the same sample also yield this CDR3. The V call is TRBV2, the J call TRBJ1-4, with 8 positions matching TRBD1. V dropped 6 bases and J dropped 5; count of bases not matched to a gene: 5. Looked up from germline, CDR1 is SNHLY and CDR2 is FYNNEI. The CDR3 spans 14 residues. The CDR3, as DNA: TGTGCCAGCAGGGCAGGGGGCAGCAATGAAAAACTGTTTTTT. Translated, it gives CASRAGGSNEKLFF.